The 32 T cell receptor beta chains in this list originate from one sample, sequenced in a study of blood T cell repertoires in COVID-19 (TCRdb year 2020). Library prep was done by the immunoSEQ multiplex PCR assay. TCRdb provides this immuneACCESS table in a form limited to in-frame rearrangements. Some clones are lacking; in checked studies, under half of them reflect an unresolved V gene, and why the rest are absent is not known. The sample table lists about 170,000 clones, around nine tenths of them with a count of one. The top ten clonotypes cover more than 3% of the sample. The sequencing sample was made of peripheral blood. The receptor set was obtained from a man aged 65 to 79 with acute or convalescent COVID-19.

The CDR3 is CASSPGQVHGNTIYF. CDR3 DNA: TGTGCCAGCTCACCGGGACAGGTCCACGGAAACACCATATATTTT. The chain couples TRBV18 to TRBJ1-3, with 8 bases that match TRBD1. The germline V gene has CDR1 KGHSH and CDR2 LQKENI. Losses at the gene ends were 3 bases for V and 4 bases for J; bases not matched to a gene: 5. The CDR3 length is 15 residues.

The chain is built from TRBV7-8 and TRBJ1-3, with 7 bases fitting TRBD1. CDR1 is SGHVS and CDR2 is FQNEAQ in the germline V gene. There are 14 residues in the CDR3. V shed 4 bases, J shed 7 bases, and the junction held 7 bases outside the gene matches. For the CDR3, the DNA is TGTGCCAGCAGCTCATGGACAGGCCCGAACACCATATATTTT. It yields the protein CASSSWTGPNTIYF.

The chain couples TRBV7-3 to TRBJ1-3; the D gene is possibly TRBD1 (6 bases). Trimming took 5 bases from V and 2 from J, leaving 31 bases between them. The CDR3 spans 21 residues. Per germline, CDR1 SGHTA and CDR2 FQGTGA. The CDR3 nucleotides are TGTGCCAGCAGCGCCGCTCAAACCACAGGGTTCTGGGAAAGGGCTGGAAACACCATATATTTT. The encoded protein is CASSAAQTTGFWERAGNTIYF.

The chain has TRBV2 and TRBJ1-5, with D uncertain. Trimming removed 6 bases at V and 2 bases at J, with 20 bases between. There are 17 residues in the CDR3. Looked up from germline, CDR1 is SNHLY and CDR2 is FYNNEI. CDR3 DNA sequence: TGTGCCAGCAGCGCAAACTCCCGGGTCTTGGGCAATCAGCCCCAGCATTTT. It translates to CASSANSRVLGNQPQHF. Using reference TRBV2 and TRBJ1-5 for the parts outside the CDR3, the full variable domain is EPEVTQTPSHQVTQMGQEVILRCVPISNHLYFYWYRQILGQKVEFLVSFYNNEISEKSEIFDDQFSVERPDGSNFTLKIRSTKLEDSAMYFCASSANSRVLGNQPQHFGDGTRLSIL.

V is TRBV2 and J is TRBJ1-2, with 8 bases fitting TRBD1. J lost 6 bases, V lost 5 bases, and 5 bases had no gene match. Germline V gives CDR1 SNHLY, CDR2 FYNNEI. The CDR3 sequence is 13 residues long. The CDR3 DNA reads as TGTGCCAGCAGTCCGACAGGGGTCGATGGCTACACCTTC. Translated, it gives CASSPTGVDGYTF.

The chain employs TRBV29-1 and TRBJ2-7, with 8 nucleotides matching TRBD1. V lost 3 bases, J lost 4 bases, and 8 bases stayed unmatched. This CDR3 has 14 residues. Germline V lookup: CDR1 SQVTM, CDR2 ANQGSEA. DNA for the CDR3: TGCAGCGTTGAGATCGCACAGGGGGGTTACGAGCAGTACTTC. Protein sequence: CSVEIAQGGYEQYF.

The J gene is TRBJ2-1, the V gene TRBV24-1; 11 nucleotides match TRBD2. V shed 3 bases and J 6 bases; nucleotides not matched to a gene: 6. Germline CDR1 reads KGHDR; CDR2 reads SFDVKD. The CDR3 extends over 16 amino acids. The CDR3 bases are TGTGCCACCAGTGATCCCGGGACTAGCGGATTCAATGAGCAGTTCTTC. It yields the protein CATSDPGTSGFNEQFF.

V usage is TRBV30 and J usage is TRBJ2-6; D remains ambiguous. V lost 4 bases and J lost 0, with 13 bases in between. The CDR3 loop spans 16 amino acids. Germline values: CDR1 GTSNPN, CDR2 SVGIG (reference sequence). The CDR3 DNA reads TGTGCCTGGATCGGCGGCACAATCTCTGGGGCCAACGTCCTGACTTTC. Translation gives CAWIGGTISGANVLTF.

V and J are TRBV21-1 and TRBJ2-2; TRBD2 is the table's D call, not checked against the DNA. TRBV21-1 constitutes a pseudogene. The CDR3 extends over 15 amino acids. CDR3 nucleotide sequence: TGTGCCAGCAGCAAAGAAACTAGCGTCACCGGGGAGCTGTTTTTT. It yields the protein CASSKETSVTGELFF.

The count of this clone is one. V gene TRBV28 combines with J gene TRBJ2-5; 9 positions match TRBD2. The CDR3 contains 15 residues. In germline, CDR1 is MDHEN, CDR2 SYDVKM. V gave up 5 bases and J gave up 2 bases; unmatched junction bases: 6. The CDR3 spells CASSGAGGGQETQYF. In DNA form, the CDR3 reads TGTGCCAGCAGTGGGGCGGGAGGGGGACAAGAGACCCAGTACTTC.

This clone appeared once. The chain carries TRBV14 and TRBJ1-6, with TRBD1 identical over 7 bases. The CDR3 has 14 residues. V lost 4 bases, J lost 9 bases, and 6 bases stayed unmatched. The V gene's germline CDR1 is SGHDN and CDR2 FVKESK. This chain's CDR3 is CASSLYRGASPLHF. CDR3 nucleotides: TGTGCCAGCAGCCTTTACAGGGGAGCTTCACCCCTCCACTTT.

The rearrangement joins TRBV5-1 to TRBJ1-2, with no clear D. Per the germline V gene, CDR1 is SGHRS and CDR2 is YFSETQ. V gave up 4 bases and J gave up 4 bases, with 11 bases separating them. The CDR3 is made up of 13 amino acids. CDR3 loop: CASSPPTSYGYTF. CDR3 coding DNA: TGCGCCAGCAGCCCGCCGACAAGCTATGGCTACACCTTC.

This chain links TRBV5-1 with TRBJ1-1; a weak D match, TRBD1 (6 bases). Germline V gene data show CDR1 as SGHRS and CDR2 as YFSETQ. The V end was cut by 0 bases, the J end by 6 bases, with 15 bases between. The CDR3 contains 15 residues. CDR3 nucleotides: TGCGCCAGCAGCTTGGGGGACACTAGGACGGCTGAAGCTTTCTTT. Its protein is CASSLGDTRTAEAFF.

V and J are TRBV7-2 and TRBJ2-7, with 11 bases aligning to TRBD2. CDR1 and CDR2 (germline): SGHTA, FQGNSA. The ends lost 1 base at V and 3 bases at J; junction bases unmatched: 8. This CDR3 is built from 17 residues. The CDR3 nucleotides read TGTGCCAGCAGCTTAGGACCGCTAGCGGGGGGCATCTACGAGCAGTACTTC. This translates into CASSLGPLAGGIYEQYF.

V gene TRBV3-1 (or the pseudogene TRBV3-2) combines with J gene TRBJ1-1; TRBD1 might be the D (5 bases). The CDR3 has 14 residues. Between the trimmed V and J ends, which lost 4 bases and 5 bases, there was a span of 14 bases. Germline V gene lookup returns CDR1 LGHDT and CDR2 YNNKEL (reference sequence). CDR3 in amino acids: CASSRREGTTEAFF. The CDR3 DNA sequence: TGTGCCAGCAGCCGAAGGGAGGGGACGACTGAAGCTTTCTTT.

The chain employs TRBV2 and TRBJ1-1; D is perhaps TRBD1 (5 bases). The V end lost 7 bases, the J end lost 0 bases, and 12 bases lay between the germline ends. Per the germline V gene, CDR1 is SNHLY and CDR2 is FYNNEI. The length of the CDR3 is 14 residues. The CDR3: CASTYGGMNTEAFF. As DNA, the CDR3 is TGTGCCAGCACCTATGGGGGGATGAACACTGAAGCTTTCTTT.

The gene calls are TRBV24-1 and TRBJ2-1; D is perhaps TRBD2 (7 bases). The CDR3 loop spans 17 amino acids. CDR1 is KGHDR and CDR2 is SFDVKD in the germline V gene. The V end was cut by 1 base, the J end by 0 bases, with 12 bases between. The CDR3 sequence: CATSDFGGGRSYNEQFF. CDR3 coding DNA: TGTGCCACCAGTGATTTCGGCGGGGGCCGCTCCTACAATGAGCAGTTCTTC.

The chain couples TRBV30 to TRBJ2-3; TRBD2 aligns across 8 bases. The ends lost 2 bases at V and 2 bases at J; junction bases unmatched: 6. The length of the CDR3 is 15 residues. From germline, CDR1 is GTSNPN and CDR2 SVGIG (reference sequence). The CDR3 region has the DNA TGTGCCTGGAGTACAGGTAGCGGGGACACAGATACGCAGTATTTT. This codes for CAWSTGSGDTDTQYF. The whole variable domain, remainder taken from reference TRBV30 and TRBJ2-3, is SQTIHQWPATLVQPVGSPLSLECTVEGTSNPNLYWYRQAAGRGLQLLFYSVGIGQISSEVPQNLSASRPQDRQFILSSKKLLLSDSGFYLCAWSTGSGDTDTQYFGPGTRLTVL.

This chain connects TRBV11-3 to TRBJ1-1; D is ambiguous. The CDR3 is 13 amino acids. The V end lost 0 bases, the J end lost 6 bases, and 8 bases lay between the germline ends. Germline CDR1 and CDR2: SGHNT and YENEEA. The DNA of the CDR3 is TGTGCCAGCAGCTTAGATCGGGGTGCTGAAGCTTTCTTT. Protein sequence: CASSLDRGAEAFF.

The rearrangement links TRBV2 to TRBJ2-7, with 8 bases matching TRBD2. The length of the CDR3 is 14 residues. CDR1 is SNHLY, CDR2 FYNNEI, per germline. Trimming removed 5 bases from V and 0 bases from J; junction bases left unmatched: 3. CDR3 residues: CASSTSGSSYEQYF. As DNA, the CDR3 is TGTGCCAGCAGTACTAGCGGTAGCTCCTACGAGCAGTACTTC.

V and J are TRBV5-1 and TRBJ1-1; TRBD1 might be the D (6 bases). The V gene's germline CDR1 is SGHRS and CDR2 YFSETQ. The CDR3 length is 11 residues. V was pared by 3 bases and J by 7 bases, with 7 bases between. CDR3 DNA sequence: TGCGCCAGCAGCTCGGACAGTGAAGCTTTCTTT. It specifies CASSSDSEAFF.

The CDR3 bases are TGTGCCAGCAGTCTTAGCGGGGGCTACAATGAGCAGTTCTTC. This translates into CASSLSGGYNEQFF. V usage is TRBV28 and J usage is TRBJ2-1; TRBD2 aligns across 9 bases. The length of the CDR3 is 14 residues. Germline CDR1 reads MDHEN; CDR2 reads SYDVKM. Trimming at V came to 5 bases and at J to 3 bases, leaving 2 bases not matched to a gene. Together with reference TRBV28 and TRBJ2-1, the CDR3 gives the full variable domain: DVKVTQSSRYLVKRTGEKVFLECVQDMDHENMFWYRQDPGLGLRLIYFSYDVKMKEKGDIPEGYSVSREKKERFSLILESASTNQTSMYLCASSLSGGYNEQFFGPGTRLTVL.

The chain joins TRBV6-5 to TRBJ1-5; D remains unclear. Germline V CDR1 and CDR2: MNHEY, SVGAGI. The CDR3 runs to 14 residues. V was shortened by 7 bases and J by 0 bases, with 10 bases between the two germline ends. CDR3 region: CASTMTGSNQPQHF. CDR3 sequence (DNA): TGTGCCAGCACCATGACGGGTAGCAATCAGCCCCAGCATTTT.

This chain links TRBV6-5 with TRBJ1-6; D is unclear. The CDR3 covers 16 residues. Trimming removed 0 bases from V and 6 bases from J, with 12 bases in between. The germline CDR1 and CDR2 sequences are MNHEY and SVGAGI. The CDR3 here is CASSYSERHRNSPLHF. CDR3 bases: TGTGCCAGCAGTTACTCGGAAAGACACCGTAATTCACCCCTCCACTTT.

This clone was detected a few times. The chain employs TRBV5-4 and TRBJ2-2, with 9 positions matching TRBD2. CDR3 length equals 13 residues. Germline-derived CDR1 and CDR2 are SGHNT and YYREEE (reference sequence). The V segment lost 4 bases and the J segment 5 bases; nucleotides outside the gene matches: 0. The CDR3 loop is CASSLAGTGELFF. CDR3 nucleotide sequence: TGTGCCAGCAGCCTAGCGGGAACCGGGGAGCTGTTTTTT.

The chain couples TRBV12-5 to TRBJ2-7; 8 bases map to TRBD2. CDR3 length: 12 amino acids. Germline V gene lookup returns CDR1 LGHNT and CDR2 FRNRAP. V shed 3 bases and J 6 bases; nucleotides not matched to a gene: 1. This CDR3 reads CASGFGRGEQYF. DNA of the CDR3: TGTGCTAGTGGTTTCGGGAGGGGCGAGCAGTACTTC.

The genes are TRBV7-3 and TRBJ1-4; weak D call: TRBD1 (5 bases). The CDR3 runs to 15 residues. Germline-derived CDR1 and CDR2 are SGHTA and FQGTGA. V was shortened by 6 bases and J by 3 bases, with 14 bases between the two germline ends. This chain's CDR3 is CASSKTGGSNEKLFF. CDR3 nucleotides: TGTGCCAGCAGTAAAACGGGGGGTTCTAATGAAAAACTGTTTTTT.

The chain has TRBV18 and TRBJ2-3; D possibly corresponds to TRBD2 (6 bases). With 2 bases removed from V and 2 bases from J, the gap between germline ends came to 14 bases. The CDR3 covers 16 residues. Germline V gene sequence: CDR1 KGHSH, CDR2 LQKENI. The CDR3 sequence is CASSPYAGSDTDTQYF. In DNA, the CDR3 is TGTGCCAGCTCACCATACGCGGGGAGTGACACAGATACGCAGTATTTT.

The V call is TRBV6-1, the J call TRBJ2-2; 12 nucleotides align to TRBD2. CDR1 is MNHNS, CDR2 SASEGT, per germline. J lost 3 bases, V lost 4 bases, and 3 bases had no gene match. This CDR3 is built from 16 residues. As DNA, the CDR3 is TGTGCCAGCAGTGTAAGACTAGCGGGAGACACCGGGGAGCTGTTTTTT. The encoded protein is CASSVRLAGDTGELFF.

This clone was observed once. The chain joins TRBV2 to TRBJ2-3; no reliable D call. Germline V lookup: CDR1 SNHLY, CDR2 FYNNEI. The CDR3 loop spans 13 amino acids. V shed 7 bases and J shed 5 bases, with 13 bases lying between them. The CDR3 is CASIARSGDTQYF. CDR3 nucleotides: TGTGCCAGCATAGCCCGTAGTGGAGATACGCAGTATTTT.

V is TRBV15 and J is TRBJ1-2; possibly TRBD1 for D (6 bases). Per the germline V gene, CDR1 is LNHNV and CDR2 is YYDKDF (reference sequence). This CDR3 is 15 amino acids long. V lost 0 bases, J lost 3 bases, and 11 bases lay in between. CDR3 amino acids: CATSRDGDRYYGYTF. The CDR3, as DNA: TGTGCCACCAGCAGAGATGGCGACAGGTACTATGGCTACACCTTC.

This clone has only one observation. The chain combines TRBV25-1 with TRBJ1-6; D gene unclear. The CDR3 spans 13 residues. In germline, CDR1 is MGHDK, CDR2 SYGVNS. The V gene lost 8 bases and the J gene lost 5 bases, with 10 bases spanning the gap. The CDR3 nucleotides are TGTGCCAGCGCCAGTATTAATAATTCACCCCTCCACTTT. This gives the protein CASASINNSPLHF.